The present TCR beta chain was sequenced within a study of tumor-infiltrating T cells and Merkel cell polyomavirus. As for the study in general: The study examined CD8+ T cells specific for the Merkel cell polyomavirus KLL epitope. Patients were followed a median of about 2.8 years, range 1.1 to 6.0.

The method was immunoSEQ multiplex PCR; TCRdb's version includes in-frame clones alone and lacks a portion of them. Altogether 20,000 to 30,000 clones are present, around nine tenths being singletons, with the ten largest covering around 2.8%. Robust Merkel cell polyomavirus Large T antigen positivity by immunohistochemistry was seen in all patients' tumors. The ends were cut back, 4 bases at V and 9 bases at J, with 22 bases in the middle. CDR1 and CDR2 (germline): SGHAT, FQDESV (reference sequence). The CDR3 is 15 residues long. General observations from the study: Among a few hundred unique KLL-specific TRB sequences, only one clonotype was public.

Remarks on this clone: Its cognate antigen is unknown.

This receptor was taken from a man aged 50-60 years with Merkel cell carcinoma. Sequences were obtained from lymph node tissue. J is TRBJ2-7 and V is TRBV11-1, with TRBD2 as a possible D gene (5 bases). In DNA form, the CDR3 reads TGTGCCAGCAGCTCCAGGAGCGGACGATTCGAGGGGCAGTACTTC. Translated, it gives CASSSRSGRFEGQYF.